The present T cell receptor beta chain was sequenced within a study of OX40 agonist ivuxolimab in advanced cancers. The table came from immunoSEQ multiplex PCR; TCRdb's copy has only in-frame clones and leaves some out. The data hold fewer than 30,000 clones, with 88% observed a single time. Autoimmune disease history or systemic immunosuppression led to patient exclusion. Germline CDR1 and CDR2: MDHEN and SYDVKM. V trimming: 6 bases; J trimming: 4 bases; junction bases outside the gene matches: 5. The CDR3 extends over 14 amino acids. The sequencing used CD4+ or CD8+ T cells sorted from blood, collected in a trial of the OX40 agonist ivuxolimab. This TCR derives from an adult with an advanced solid tumor such as melanoma, head and neck, liver or kidney cancer. The chain combines TRBV28 with TRBJ2-2; TRBD1 aligns across 7 bases. As DNA, the CDR3 is TGTGCCAGCAGGAAGGGGGCGAGCACCGGGGAGCTGTTTTTT. The encoded protein is CASRKGASTGELFF.